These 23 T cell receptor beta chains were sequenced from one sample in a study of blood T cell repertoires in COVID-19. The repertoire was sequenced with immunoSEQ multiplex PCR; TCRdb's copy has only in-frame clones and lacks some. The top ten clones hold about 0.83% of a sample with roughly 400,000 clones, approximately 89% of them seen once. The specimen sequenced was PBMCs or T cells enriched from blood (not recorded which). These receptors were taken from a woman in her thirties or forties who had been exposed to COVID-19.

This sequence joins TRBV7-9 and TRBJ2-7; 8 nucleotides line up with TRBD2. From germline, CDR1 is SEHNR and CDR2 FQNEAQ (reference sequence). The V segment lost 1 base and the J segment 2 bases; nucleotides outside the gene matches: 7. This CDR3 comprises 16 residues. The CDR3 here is CASSLGTSGKPYEQYF. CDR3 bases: TGTGCCAGCAGCTTAGGAACTAGCGGCAAACCCTACGAGCAGTACTTC.

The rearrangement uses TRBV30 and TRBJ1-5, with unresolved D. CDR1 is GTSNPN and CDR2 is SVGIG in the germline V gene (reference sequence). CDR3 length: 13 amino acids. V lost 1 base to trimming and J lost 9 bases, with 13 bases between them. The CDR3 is CAWSGAVSLPQHF. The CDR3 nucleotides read TGTGCCTGGAGTGGGGCAGTATCCCTGCCCCAGCATTTT.

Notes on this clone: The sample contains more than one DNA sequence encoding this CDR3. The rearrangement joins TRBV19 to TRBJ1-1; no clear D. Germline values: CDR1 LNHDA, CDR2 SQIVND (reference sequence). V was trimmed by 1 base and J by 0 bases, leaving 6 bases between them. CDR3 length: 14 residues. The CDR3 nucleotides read TGTGCCAGTAGTATAGGACACTTGAACACTGAAGCTTTCTTT. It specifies CASSIGHLNTEAFF.

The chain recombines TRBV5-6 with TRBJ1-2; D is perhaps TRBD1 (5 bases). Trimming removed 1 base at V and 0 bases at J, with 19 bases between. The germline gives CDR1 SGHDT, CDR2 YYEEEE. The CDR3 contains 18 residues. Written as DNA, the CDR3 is TGTGCCAGCAGCTTGTTAACCTACCCAGGGTGGACTAACTATGGCTACACCTTC. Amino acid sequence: CASSLLTYPGWTNYGYTF. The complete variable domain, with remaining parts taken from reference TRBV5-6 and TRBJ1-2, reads DAGVTQSPTHLIKTRGQQVTLRCSPKSGHDTVSWYQQALGQGPQFIFQYYEEEERQRGNFPDRFSGHQFPNYSSELNVNALLLGDSALYLCASSLLTYPGWTNYGYTFGSGTRLTVV.

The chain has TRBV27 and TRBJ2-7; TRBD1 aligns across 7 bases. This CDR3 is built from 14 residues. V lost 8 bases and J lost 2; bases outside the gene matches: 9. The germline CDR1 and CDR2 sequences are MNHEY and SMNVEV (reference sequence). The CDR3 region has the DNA TGTGCCAGCGATAAGACAGGGTATGCCTACGAGCAGTACTTC. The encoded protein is CASDKTGYAYEQYF.

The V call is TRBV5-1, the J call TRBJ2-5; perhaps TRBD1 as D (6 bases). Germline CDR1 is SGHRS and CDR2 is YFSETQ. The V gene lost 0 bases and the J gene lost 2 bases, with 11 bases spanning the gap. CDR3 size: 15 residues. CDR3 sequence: CASSLGQAVQETQYF. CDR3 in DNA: TGCGCCAGCAGCTTGGGACAGGCGGTGCAAGAGACCCAGTACTTC.

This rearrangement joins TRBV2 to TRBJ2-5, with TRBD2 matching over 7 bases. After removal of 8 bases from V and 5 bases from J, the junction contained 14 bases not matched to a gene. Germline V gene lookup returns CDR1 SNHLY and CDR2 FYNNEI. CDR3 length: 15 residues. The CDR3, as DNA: TGTGCCAGCGGGGGGGTCAATCTAGCGTCGGAGACCCAGTACTTC. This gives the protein CASGGVNLASETQYF.

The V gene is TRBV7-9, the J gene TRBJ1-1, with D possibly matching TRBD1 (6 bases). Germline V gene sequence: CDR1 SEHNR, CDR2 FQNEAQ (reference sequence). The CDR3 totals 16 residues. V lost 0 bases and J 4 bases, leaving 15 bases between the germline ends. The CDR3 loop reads CASSLATGSTGTEAFF. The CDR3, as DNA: TGTGCCAGCAGCTTAGCTACAGGGTCGACAGGCACTGAAGCTTTCTTT. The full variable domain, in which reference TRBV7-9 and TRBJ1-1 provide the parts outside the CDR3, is DTGVSQNPRHKITKRGQNVTFRCDPISEHNRLYWYRQTLGQGPEFLTYFQNEAQLEKSRLLSDRFSAERPKGSFSTLEIQRTEQGDSAMYLCASSLATGSTGTEAFFGQGTRLTVV.

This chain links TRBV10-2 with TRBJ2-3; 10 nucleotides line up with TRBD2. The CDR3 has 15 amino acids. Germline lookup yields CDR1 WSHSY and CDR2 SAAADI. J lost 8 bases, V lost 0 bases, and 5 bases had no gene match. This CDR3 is CASSESASGSGTQYF. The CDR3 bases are TGCGCCAGCAGTGAGTCGGCTAGCGGGAGTGGTACGCAGTATTTT.

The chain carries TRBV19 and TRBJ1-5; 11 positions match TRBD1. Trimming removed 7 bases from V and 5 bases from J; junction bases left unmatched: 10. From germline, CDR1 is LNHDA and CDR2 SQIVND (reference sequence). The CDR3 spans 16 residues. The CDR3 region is CASNAGRDRGDQPQHF. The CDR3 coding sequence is TGTGCCAGTAATGCGGGGCGGGACAGGGGGGATCAGCCCCAGCATTTT.

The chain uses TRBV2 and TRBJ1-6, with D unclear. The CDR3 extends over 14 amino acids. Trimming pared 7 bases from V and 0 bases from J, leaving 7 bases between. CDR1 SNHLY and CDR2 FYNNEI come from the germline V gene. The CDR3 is CASTRGSYNSPLHF. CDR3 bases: TGTGCCAGCACAAGAGGCTCCTATAATTCACCCCTCCACTTT.

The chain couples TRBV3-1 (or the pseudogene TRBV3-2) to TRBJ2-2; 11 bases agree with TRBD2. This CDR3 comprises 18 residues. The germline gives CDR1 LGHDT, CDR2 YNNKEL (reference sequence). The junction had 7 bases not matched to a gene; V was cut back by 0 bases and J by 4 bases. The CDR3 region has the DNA TGTGCCAGCAGCCAAGAAGGCCTAGCGGGGGGCGGCACCGGGGAGCTGTTTTTT. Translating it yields CASSQEGLAGGGTGELFF.

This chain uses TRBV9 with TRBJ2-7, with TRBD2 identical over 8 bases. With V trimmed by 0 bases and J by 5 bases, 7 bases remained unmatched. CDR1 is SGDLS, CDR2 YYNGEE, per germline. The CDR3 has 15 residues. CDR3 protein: CASSVGGLEPHEQYF. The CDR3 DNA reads TGTGCCAGCAGCGTAGGGGGACTAGAGCCCCACGAGCAGTACTTC.

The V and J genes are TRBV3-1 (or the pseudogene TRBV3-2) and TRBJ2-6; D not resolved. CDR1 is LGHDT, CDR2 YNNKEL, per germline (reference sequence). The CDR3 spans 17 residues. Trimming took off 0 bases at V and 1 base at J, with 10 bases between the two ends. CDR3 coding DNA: TGTGCCAGCAGCCAAGATAACGCAGGTTCTGGGGCCAACGTCCTGACTTTC. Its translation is CASSQDNAGSGANVLTF.

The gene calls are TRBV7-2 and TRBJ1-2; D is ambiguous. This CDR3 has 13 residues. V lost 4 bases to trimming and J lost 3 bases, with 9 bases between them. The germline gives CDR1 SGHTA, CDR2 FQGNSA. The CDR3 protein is CASSSVAYYGYTF. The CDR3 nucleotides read TGTGCCAGCAGCTCAGTTGCTTACTATGGCTACACCTTC. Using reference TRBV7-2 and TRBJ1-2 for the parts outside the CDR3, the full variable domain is GAGVSQSPSNKVTEKGKDVELRCDPISGHTALYWYRQSLGQGLEFLIYFQGNSAPDKSGLPSDRFSAERTGGSVSTLTIQRTQQEDSAVYLCASSSVAYYGYTFGSGTRLTVV.

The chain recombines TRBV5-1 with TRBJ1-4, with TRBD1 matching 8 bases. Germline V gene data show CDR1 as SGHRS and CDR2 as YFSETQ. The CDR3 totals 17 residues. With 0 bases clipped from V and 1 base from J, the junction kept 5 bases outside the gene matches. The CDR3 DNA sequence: TGCGCCAGCAGCTTGGCCTACACAGGGGGAACTAATGAAAAACTGTTTTTT. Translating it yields CASSLAYTGGTNEKLFF.

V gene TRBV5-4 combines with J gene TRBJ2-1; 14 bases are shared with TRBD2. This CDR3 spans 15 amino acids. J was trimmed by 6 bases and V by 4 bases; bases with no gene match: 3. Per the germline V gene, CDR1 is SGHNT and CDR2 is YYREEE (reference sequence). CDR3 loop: CASSLTSGRANEQFF. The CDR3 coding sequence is TGTGCCAGCAGCCTGACTAGCGGGAGGGCCAATGAGCAGTTCTTC.

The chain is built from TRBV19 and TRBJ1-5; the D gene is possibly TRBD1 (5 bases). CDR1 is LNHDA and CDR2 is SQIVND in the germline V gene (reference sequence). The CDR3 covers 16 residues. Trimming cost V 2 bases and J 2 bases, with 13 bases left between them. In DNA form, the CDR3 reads TGTGCCAGTAGTATAAGTAGCTCGGGGGGCAATCAGCCCCAGCATTTT. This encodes CASSISSSGGNQPQHF.

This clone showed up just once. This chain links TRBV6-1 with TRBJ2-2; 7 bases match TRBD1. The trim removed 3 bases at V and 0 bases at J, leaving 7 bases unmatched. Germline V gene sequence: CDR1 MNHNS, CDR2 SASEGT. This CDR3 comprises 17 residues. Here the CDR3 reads CASSDPGQLPNTGELFF. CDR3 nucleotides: TGTGCCAGCAGTGACCCGGGACAGTTGCCGAACACCGGGGAGCTGTTTTTT.

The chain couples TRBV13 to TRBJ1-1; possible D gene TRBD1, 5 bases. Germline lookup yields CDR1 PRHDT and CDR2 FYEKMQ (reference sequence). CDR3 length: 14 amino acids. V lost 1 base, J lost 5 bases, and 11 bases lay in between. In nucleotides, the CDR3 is TGTGCCAGCAGCTTAGCCGATGGGGCAACTGAAGCTTTCTTT. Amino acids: CASSLADGATEAFF. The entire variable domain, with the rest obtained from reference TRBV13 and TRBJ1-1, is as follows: AAGVIQSPRHLIKEKRETATLKCYPIPRHDTVYWYQQGPGQDPQFLISFYEKMQSDKGSIPDRFSAQQFSDYHSELNMSSLELGDSALYFCASSLADGATEAFFGQGTRLTVV.

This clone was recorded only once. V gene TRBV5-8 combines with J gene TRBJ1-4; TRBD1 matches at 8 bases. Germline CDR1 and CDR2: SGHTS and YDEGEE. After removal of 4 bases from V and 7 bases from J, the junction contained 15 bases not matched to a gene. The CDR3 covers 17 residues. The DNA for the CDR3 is TGTGCCAGCAGCCGAAGGGGGAAGACAGGGGCCGTTGAAAAACTGTTTTTT. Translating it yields CASSRRGKTGAVEKLFF.

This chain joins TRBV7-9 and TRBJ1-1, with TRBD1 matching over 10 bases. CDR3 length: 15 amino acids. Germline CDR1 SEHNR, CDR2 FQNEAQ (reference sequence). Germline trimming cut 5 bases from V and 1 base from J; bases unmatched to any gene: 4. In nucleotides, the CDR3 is TGTGCCAGCAGCCCACGGGACAGGGGGAACACTGAAGCTTTCTTT. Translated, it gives CASSPRDRGNTEAFF.

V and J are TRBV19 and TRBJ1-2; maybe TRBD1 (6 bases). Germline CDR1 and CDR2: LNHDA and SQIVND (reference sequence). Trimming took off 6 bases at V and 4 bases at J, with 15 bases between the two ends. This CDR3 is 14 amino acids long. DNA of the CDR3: TGTGCCAGTAGATCGACAGGTCCCCCCTATGGCTACACCTTC. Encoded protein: CASRSTGPPYGYTF.